The sequence of this T cell receptor (beta chain) was determined in a study of metastatic and nonmetastatic thyroid tumors. General study findings and limits: TCR beta diversity was reportedly significantly higher in malignant thyroid tumors than benign nodules, in blood and tumor.

This clone was seen ten or more times. Antigen: not known. Patients were all untreated before their thyroid surgery. Authors' data handling: A classifier of distant metastasis in papillary thyroid cancer was built from CDR3 differences (across clinicopathological groups). TCRdb reanalyzed the PCR reads with MiXCR. The V and J calls were determined by TCRdb, not by the authors. The sample includes tens of thousands of clones, less than 25% of them seen just once. V lost 6 bases, J lost 5 bases, and 13 bases stayed unmatched. This CDR3 has 18 residues. Germline CDR1 is MRHNA and CDR2 is SNTAGT. The V gene is TRBV6-4, the J gene TRBJ2-2; 12 positions agree with TRBD1. The sample comprised blood. The TCR originated in a female donor with papillary thyroid cancer or a benign thyroid nodule (not recorded which). Some clones in this sample may be carry-over from other donors' samples. Here the CDR3 reads CASRRSGTGGSETGELFF. The CDR3 bases are TGTGCCAGCAGAAGATCCGGGACAGGGGGCTCGGAGACCGGGGAGCTGTTTTTT.